A single sample is the source of the 28 T cell receptor beta chains below, sequenced in a study of blood T cell repertoires in COVID-19. Assay used: immunoSEQ multiplex PCR; TCRdb lists only in-frame clones, some missing. The sample contains 91,000 or so clones, 80% to 95% of which appear only once. The sample comprised peripheral blood. The receptors come from a woman aged 45-65 years in a cohort sampled during active COVID-19.

This chain links TRBV7-3 with TRBJ2-3; 8 bases align to TRBD2. The germline gives CDR1 SGHTA, CDR2 FQGTGA. This CDR3 has 16 amino acids. Trimming took 0 bases from V and 8 from J; bases not matched to a gene: 10. CDR3 sequence (DNA): TGTGCCAGCAGCTTAACCCCGGGACTAGAAGCTGGTACGCAGTATTTT. Translation gives CASSLTPGLEAGTQYF.

This sequence joins TRBV30 and TRBJ1-2; the D is unclear. CDR1 is GTSNPN, CDR2 SVGIG, per germline (reference sequence). The V and J ends lost 2 bases and 3 bases respectively, with 7 bases between them. The CDR3 totals 12 residues. In DNA form, the CDR3 reads TGTGCCTGGAGTTCCGGGTACTATGGCTACACCTTC. Its protein product is CAWSSGYYGYTF.

The chain links TRBV3-1 (or the pseudogene TRBV3-2) to TRBJ2-7; D uncertain. Between the trimmed V and J ends, which lost 2 bases and 5 bases, there was a span of 16 bases. The CDR3 has 15 residues. The germline V gene has CDR1 LGHDT and CDR2 YNNKEL (reference sequence). The CDR3 DNA is TGTGCCAGCAGCCAATACTCGGGTTTTTCTGACGAGCAGTACTTC. Residues: CASSQYSGFSDEQYF.

The V gene is TRBV12-5, the J gene TRBJ2-3, with a tentative D call TRBD2 (6 bases). Trimming took 7 bases from V and 5 from J, leaving 16 bases between them. The CDR3 is 14 amino acids. The germline gives CDR1 LGHNT, CDR2 FRNRAP. The CDR3 loop reads CASAWEDSGDTQYF. In DNA form, the CDR3 reads TGTGCTAGTGCTTGGGAGGACTCAGGAGATACGCAGTATTTT.

The rearrangement links TRBV6-4 to TRBJ2-7; 10 nucleotides agree with TRBD2. Germline values: CDR1 MRHNA, CDR2 SNTAGT. V was clipped by 0 bases and J by 7 bases; unmatched bases: 30. This CDR3 comprises 23 residues. DNA of the CDR3: TGTGCCAGCAGTGACTCGGGGAACTGGAGCGGGAGGGCCAGGTCACACGTCGGGAAGGAGCAGTACTTC. The encoded protein is CASSDSGNWSGRARSHVGKEQYF.

The CDR3 spells CASSPSTGRNSPLHF. As DNA, the CDR3 is TGTGCCAGCAGTCCGTCGACAGGGCGGAATTCACCCCTCCACTTT. The chain joins TRBV27 to TRBJ1-6, with 7 nucleotides matching TRBD1. Per germline, CDR1 MNHEY and CDR2 SMNVEV (reference sequence). The CDR3 consists of 15 residues. Trimming cost V 5 bases and J 7 bases; bases outside gene matches: 8.

The chain uses TRBV4-1 and TRBJ2-1; 9 bases map to TRBD1. CDR1 and CDR2 (germline): MGHRA, YSYEKL. V shed 3 bases and J 1 base; nucleotides not matched to a gene: 1. CDR3 length: 15 residues. This CDR3 reads CASSQGQGSYNEQFF. For the CDR3, the DNA is TGCGCCAGCAGCCAGGGACAGGGATCCTACAATGAGCAGTTCTTC.

The chain has TRBV5-1 and TRBJ2-5; 14 nucleotides match TRBD2. The V gene end was trimmed by 4 bases and the J gene end by 4 bases; junction bases not matched to a gene: 6. Germline V lookup: CDR1 SGHRS, CDR2 YFSETQ. The CDR3 length is 16 residues. CDR3 region: CASSPTSGGAPETQYF. In nucleotides, the CDR3 is TGCGCCAGCAGCCCGACTAGCGGGGGGGCGCCAGAGACCCAGTACTTC.

CDR3 region: CASSLWEAEQFF. The CDR3 nucleotides read TGTGCCAGCAGCTTGTGGGAGGCTGAGCAGTTCTTC. This sequence joins TRBV5-5 and TRBJ2-1, with D tentatively TRBD2 (6 bases). Germline lookup yields CDR1 SGHKS and CDR2 YYEKEE (reference sequence). Trimming shortened V by 1 base and J by 9 bases, and 8 bases separated the two germline ends. The CDR3 runs 12 residues. Looking up the rest from reference TRBV5-5 and TRBJ2-1 gives the full variable domain: DAGVTQSPTHLIKTRGQQVTLRCSPISGHKSVSWYQQVLGQGPQFIFQYYEKEERGRGNFPDRFSARQFPNYSSELNVNALLLGDSALYLCASSLWEAEQFFGPGTRLTVL.

The gene calls are TRBV7-9 and TRBJ2-1, with 13 bases aligning to TRBD2. Losses at the gene ends were 0 bases for V and 10 bases for J; bases not matched to a gene: 9. The CDR3 has 17 residues. Germline CDR1 is SEHNR and CDR2 is FQNEAQ (reference sequence). The CDR3 region is CASSLAIGLAGEWEQFF. CDR3 nucleotides: TGTGCCAGCAGCTTAGCCATAGGACTAGCGGGGGAGTGGGAGCAGTTCTTC. Variable domain in full (rest from reference TRBV7-9 and TRBJ2-1): DTGVSQNPRHKITKRGQNVTFRCDPISEHNRLYWYRQTLGQGPEFLTYFQNEAQLEKSRLLSDRFSAERPKGSFSTLEIQRTEQGDSAMYLCASSLAIGLAGEWEQFFGPGTRLTVL.

The chain links TRBV5-1 to TRBJ2-7; TRBD1 matches 7 bases. The CDR3 runs to 13 residues. Looked up from germline, CDR1 is SGHRS and CDR2 is YFSETQ. V was clipped by 4 bases and J by 2 bases; unmatched bases: 3. CDR3 sequence: CASSVDRAYEQYF. Here the CDR3 DNA reads TGCGCCAGCAGCGTCGACAGGGCCTACGAGCAGTACTTC.

CDR3 nucleotides: TGTGCCAGCAGTCGCCTCCTTCCTAGCGGTAGCACAGATACGCAGTATTTT. Translated, it gives CASSRLLPSGSTDTQYF. The J gene is TRBJ2-3, the V gene TRBV13, with 7 bases identical to TRBD2. Germline lookup yields CDR1 PRHDT and CDR2 FYEKMQ (reference sequence). CDR3 length: 17 amino acids. V trimming: 6 bases; J trimming: 0 bases; junction bases outside the gene matches: 12.

V and J are TRBV29-1 and TRBJ1-2; D possibly corresponds to TRBD1 (6 bases). CDR3 length: 13 amino acids. Germline V gene lookup returns CDR1 SQVTM and CDR2 ANQGSEA. Trimming removed 7 bases at V and 2 bases at J, with 14 bases between. The DNA of the CDR3 is TGCAGCGCAAGGGGGGGAGAGAACTATGGCTACACCTTC. It yields the protein CSARGGENYGYTF.

J is TRBJ2-2 and V is TRBV10-1; 8 bases are a match to TRBD1. In germline, CDR1 is WNHNN, CDR2 SYGVQD (reference sequence). V was clipped by 3 bases and J by 4 bases; unmatched bases: 10. The CDR3 has 17 amino acids. The CDR3 DNA follows: TGCGCCAGCAGTGAACCTGGACAGGGAGGTGGCACCGGGGAGCTGTTTTTT. Its protein is CASSEPGQGGGTGELFF.

This chain joins TRBV5-4 and TRBJ1-2; D uncertain. Germline CDR1 SGHNT, CDR2 YYREEE (reference sequence). V lost 0 bases, J lost 7 bases, and 10 bases lay in between. CDR3 length equals 13 residues. The DNA for the CDR3 is TGTGCCAGCAGCTTGGCCGGCGGGTCTGGCTACACCTTC. As protein: CASSLAGGSGYTF.

The chain joins TRBV28 to TRBJ2-2; no clear D gene. Germline CDR1 MDHEN, CDR2 SYDVKM. Trimming removed 8 bases from V and 0 bases from J, with 7 bases in between. CDR3 length: 13 amino acids. The CDR3 is CASAVPNTGELFF. The CDR3 nucleotides are TGTGCCAGCGCGGTGCCGAACACCGGGGAGCTGTTTTTT. Using reference TRBV28 and TRBJ2-2 for the parts outside the CDR3, the full variable domain is DVKVTQSSRYLVKRTGEKVFLECVQDMDHENMFWYRQDPGLGLRLIYFSYDVKMKEKGDIPEGYSVSREKKERFSLILESASTNQTSMYLCASAVPNTGELFFGEGSRLTVL.

This rearrangement joins TRBV13 to TRBJ1-4; TRBD1 is a possible D gene (5 bases). The CDR3 loop spans 14 amino acids. The germline V and J ends were trimmed by 4 bases and 8 bases, with 14 bases remaining between them. Germline values: CDR1 PRHDT, CDR2 FYEKMQ (reference sequence). CDR3 coding DNA: TGTGCCAGCAGCTCCGGTCTGCGGGGGGAAAAACTGTTTTTT. Protein sequence: CASSSGLRGEKLFF.

The chain has TRBV5-1 and TRBJ2-7; TRBD2 might be the D (5 bases). Germline V gene data show CDR1 as SGHRS and CDR2 as YFSETQ. The CDR3 sequence is 12 residues long. Trimming stripped 3 bases from V and 7 bases from J, with 11 bases between. DNA for the CDR3: TGCGCCAGCAGCTACGGAGGCGGGGAGCAGTACTTC. Translated: CASSYGGGEQYF.

The chain carries TRBV30 and TRBJ2-1; D is uncertain. The CDR3 is 14 residues long. The germline CDR1 and CDR2 sequences are GTSNPN and SVGIG (reference sequence). Trimming took off 2 bases at V and 3 bases at J, with 11 bases between the two ends. The CDR3 reads CAWSQRFVYNEQFF. CDR3 bases: TGTGCCTGGAGTCAGAGGTTCGTCTACAATGAGCAGTTCTTC.

The chain combines TRBV15 with TRBJ2-1; 8 bases are shared with TRBD2. Per germline, CDR1 LNHNV and CDR2 YYDKDF (reference sequence). The CDR3 runs to 15 residues. The J segment lost 13 bases and the V segment lost 0 bases, leaving 11 bases of the junction unmatched. The CDR3 DNA follows: TGTGCCACCAGCAGAGATAGGGGCGGGGGGAGGACTCAGTTCTTC. The encoded protein is CATSRDRGGGRTQFF.

This clone has only one observation. The chain has TRBV10-3 and TRBJ1-2; D not resolved. Germline V gene lookup returns CDR1 ENHRY and CDR2 SYGVKD. Trimming left V 6 bases short and J 0 bases short, with 14 bases between. The CDR3 runs to 15 residues. CDR3 sequence: CAIRPPGEPNYGYTF. The CDR3 nucleotides read TGTGCCATCAGGCCCCCTGGGGAGCCTAACTATGGCTACACCTTC.

The chain carries TRBV28 and TRBJ1-2, with 7 bases fitting TRBD1. Germline V gives CDR1 MDHEN, CDR2 SYDVKM. CDR3 size: 15 residues. The V gene end was trimmed by 5 bases and the J gene end by 4 bases; junction bases not matched to a gene: 10. The CDR3 sequence: CASSPPGQVFYGYTF. The CDR3, as DNA: TGTGCCAGCAGTCCCCCAGGACAGGTATTCTATGGCTACACCTTC.

The chain combines TRBV18 with TRBJ1-5; 7 bases fit TRBD1. This CDR3 is built from 16 residues. Trimming at V came to 3 bases and at J to 6 bases, leaving 11 bases not matched to a gene. CDR1 KGHSH and CDR2 LQKENI come from the germline V gene. CDR3 amino acids: CASSPGDTGASQPQHF. DNA of the CDR3: TGTGCCAGCTCACCCGGAGACACAGGGGCTAGTCAGCCCCAGCATTTT.

The rearrangement joins TRBV9 to TRBJ2-3; 8 bases agree with TRBD2. CDR1 SGDLS and CDR2 YYNGEE come from the germline V gene. V shed 0 bases, J shed 4 bases, and the junction held 4 bases outside the gene matches. The CDR3 is made up of 15 amino acids. CDR3 region: CASSVAGGASDTQYF. DNA for the CDR3: TGTGCCAGCAGCGTAGCGGGGGGGGCATCAGATACGCAGTATTTT.

A few counts support this clone. The rearrangement joins TRBV2 to TRBJ2-5, with 12 positions matching TRBD1. The CDR3 is made up of 17 amino acids. The germline gives CDR1 SNHLY, CDR2 FYNNEI. V dropped 4 bases and J dropped 5; count of bases not matched to a gene: 11. The CDR3 nucleotides read TGTGCCAGCAGTGGTCAGGGACAGGGGGCGCGATGGGAGACCCAGTACTTC. It codes for CASSGQGQGARWETQYF.

The V gene is TRBV27, the J gene TRBJ2-1, with a possible D match to TRBD2 (6 bases). The CDR3 has 14 residues. The V and J ends lost 7 bases and 2 bases respectively, with 12 bases between them. The germline CDR1 and CDR2 sequences are MNHEY and SMNVEV (reference sequence). The CDR3 region has the DNA TGTGCCAGCATAGGGACTCCAACCTACAATGAGCAGTTCTTC. This sequence encodes CASIGTPTYNEQFF.

This clone was detected only once. This chain joins TRBV12-3 or TRBV12-4 and TRBJ1-6; tentative D call: TRBD1 (6 bases). The CDR3 has 13 amino acids. V was trimmed by 5 bases and J by 9 bases, leaving 11 bases between them. The CDR3 reads CASSPRDISPLHF. The CDR3 DNA sequence: TGTGCCAGCAGTCCACGGGACATTTCACCCCTCCACTTT.

This chain uses TRBV5-1 with TRBJ2-1; TRBD2 aligns across 9 bases. Germline lookup yields CDR1 SGHRS and CDR2 YFSETQ. The CDR3 extends over 17 amino acids. V shed 2 bases and J 7 bases; nucleotides not matched to a gene: 13. CDR3: CASSFSSYAGGGNEQFF. The CDR3, as DNA: TGCGCCAGCAGCTTTTCTAGCTACGCGGGAGGGGGAAATGAGCAGTTCTTC.